This T cell receptor (beta chain) is from a study of cytomegalovirus exposure and HLA in healthy donors. Findings and limits, study-wide: Listed as cytomegalovirus-associated were 170 or so TCR beta chains. Across donors, presence/absence analyses took sequencing depth to be roughly uniform.

This clone was seen a handful of times. The target antigen is unknown. Use of 60 Vbeta and 13 Jbeta primers characterized the PCR. Here immunoSEQ multiplex PCR was the method, and the copy in TCRdb shows in-frame clones only, minus some. The repertoire holds roughly 49,000 clones, with around 73% as singletons. Germline CDR1 reads GTSNPN; CDR2 reads SVGIG (reference sequence). The CDR3 is 12 residues long. J lost 6 bases, V lost 3 bases, and 2 bases had no gene match. The receptor was isolated from a middle-aged woman in good health and CMV-seropositive. Material: PBMCs. The chain is built from TRBV30 and TRBJ2-3; 8 nucleotides line up with TRBD2. The CDR3, as DNA: TGTGCCTGGAGCCGGGGGGGGGATACGCAGTATTTT. Translation gives CAWSRGGDTQYF.